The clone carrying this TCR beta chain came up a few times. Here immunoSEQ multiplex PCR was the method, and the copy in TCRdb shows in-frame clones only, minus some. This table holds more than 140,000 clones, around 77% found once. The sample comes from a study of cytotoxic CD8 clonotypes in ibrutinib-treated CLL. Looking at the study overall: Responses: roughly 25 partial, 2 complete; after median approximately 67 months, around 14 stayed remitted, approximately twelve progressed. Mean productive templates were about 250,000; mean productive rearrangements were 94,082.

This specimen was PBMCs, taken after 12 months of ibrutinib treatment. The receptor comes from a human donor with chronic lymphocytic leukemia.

The CDR3 nucleotides read TGTGCCAGCAGCTCCTCGCAACTAGCGGGAGCGGGAGATACGCAGTATTTT. Its protein product is CASSSSQLAGAGDTQYF. The rearrangement joins TRBV7-3 to TRBJ2-3; TRBD2 matches 11 bases. From germline, CDR1 is SGHTA and CDR2 FQGTGA. The trim removed 4 bases at V and 5 bases at J, leaving 11 bases unmatched. CDR3 size: 17 residues.